This T cell receptor (beta chain) was recorded in a study of cytomegalovirus exposure and HLA in healthy donors. Study-wide results and caveats: Listed as cytomegalovirus-associated were around 160 TCR beta chains. Researchers reported that a few CMV-associated chains were confirmed in vitro as CMV antigen-specific.

About this clone: Its target is unknown.

After removal of 1 base from V and 3 bases from J, the junction contained 3 bases not matched to a gene. Germline V lookup: CDR1 MNHEY, CDR2 SVGAGI. The CDR3 runs to 15 residues. Clones were sequenced by immunoSEQ multiplex PCR, and TCRdb holds only the in-frame ones, with some missing. The sample lists 150,000 to 180,000 clones; 86% were seen once. Material for sequencing was PBMCs. The chain combines TRBV6-5 with TRBJ2-7, with 10 bases identical to TRBD1. This TCR came from a man younger than 35 in good health and CMV-seropositive. This CDR3 reads CASSYWTGGDYEQYF. CDR3 DNA: TGTGCCAGCAGTTACTGGACAGGGGGGGACTACGAGCAGTACTTC.